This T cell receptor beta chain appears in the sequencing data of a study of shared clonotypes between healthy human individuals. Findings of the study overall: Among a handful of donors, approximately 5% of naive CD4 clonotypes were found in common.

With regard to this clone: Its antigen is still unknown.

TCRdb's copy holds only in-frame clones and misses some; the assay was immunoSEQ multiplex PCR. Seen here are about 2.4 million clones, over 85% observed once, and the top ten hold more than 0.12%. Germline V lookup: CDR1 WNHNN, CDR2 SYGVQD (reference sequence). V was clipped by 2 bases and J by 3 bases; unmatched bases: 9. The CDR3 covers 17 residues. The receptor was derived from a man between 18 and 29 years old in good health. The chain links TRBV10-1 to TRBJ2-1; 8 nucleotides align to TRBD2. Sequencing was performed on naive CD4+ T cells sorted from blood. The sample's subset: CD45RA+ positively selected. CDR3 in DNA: TGCGCCAGCAGTGAGCAAGGGTTAGCGGGGAGCTACAATGAGCAGTTCTTC. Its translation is CASSEQGLAGSYNEQFF.